The 15 T cell receptor beta chains given below trace back to one sample, sequenced in a study of blood T cell repertoires in COVID-19. TCRdb's table, derived via immunoSEQ multiplex PCR, lists solely in-frame clones and lacks some. The sample holds about 99,000 clones, over 65% seen once. Sequenced material: peripheral blood. All receptors come from a human donor in a cohort sampled during active COVID-19.

J is TRBJ1-1 and V is TRBV2, with D uncertain. The V and J ends lost 5 bases and 5 bases respectively, with 12 bases between them. The CDR3 consists of 13 residues. In germline, CDR1 is SNHLY, CDR2 FYNNEI. The CDR3 sequence is CASSPAGETEAFF. The CDR3 DNA is TGTGCCAGCAGTCCCGCCGGGGAAACTGAAGCTTTCTTT.

V gene TRBV12-3 or TRBV12-4 combines with J gene TRBJ2-2; no clear D gene. Trimming cost V 5 bases and J 6 bases, with 4 bases left between them. This CDR3 comprises 11 residues. The CDR3 here is CASSPSGELFF. Written as DNA, the CDR3 is TGTGCCAGCAGTCCCTCCGGGGAGCTGTTTTTT.

The V call is TRBV19, the J call TRBJ1-1; 8 bases are a match to TRBD1. This CDR3 spans 14 amino acids. V was clipped by 3 bases and J by 1 base; unmatched bases: 1. From germline, CDR1 is LNHDA and CDR2 SQIVND (reference sequence). The CDR3 here is CASSIGQGNTEAFF. The CDR3 DNA sequence: TGTGCCAGTAGTATCGGACAGGGGAACACTGAAGCTTTCTTT. The whole variable domain, remainder taken from reference TRBV19 and TRBJ1-1, is DGGITQSPKYLFRKEGQNVTLSCEQNLNHDAMYWYRQDPGQGLRLIYYSQIVNDFQKGDIAEGYSVSREKKESFPLTVTSAQKNPTAFYLCASSIGQGNTEAFFGQGTRLTVV.

V gene TRBV7-9 combines with J gene TRBJ2-5, with 13 bases identical to TRBD2. In germline, CDR1 is SEHNR, CDR2 FQNEAQ (reference sequence). This CDR3 has 18 amino acids. V shed 5 bases, J shed 0 bases, and the junction held 9 bases outside the gene matches. CDR3 nucleotide sequence: TGTGCCAGCAGCCTCGGGACTAGCGGGACATGGTACCAAGAGACCCAGTACTTC. Translation: CASSLGTSGTWYQETQYF. The variable domain in full, with the rest retrieved from reference TRBV7-9 and TRBJ2-5, is DTGVSQNPRHKITKRGQNVTFRCDPISEHNRLYWYRQTLGQGPEFLTYFQNEAQLEKSRLLSDRFSAERPKGSFSTLEIQRTEQGDSAMYLCASSLGTSGTWYQETQYFGPGTRLLVL.

The V gene is TRBV15, the J gene TRBJ2-1, with D possibly matching TRBD2 (6 bases). This CDR3 has 15 residues. Trimming stripped 0 bases from V and 4 bases from J, with 10 bases between. Germline V CDR1 and CDR2: LNHNV, YYDKDF (reference sequence). CDR3 region: CATSRDAAGYNEQFF. CDR3 coding DNA: TGTGCCACCAGCAGAGACGCAGCGGGTTACAATGAGCAGTTCTTC.

This chain links TRBV3-1 (or the pseudogene TRBV3-2) with TRBJ2-3; D remains ambiguous. Germline V gene lookup returns CDR1 LGHDT and CDR2 YNNKEL (reference sequence). V lost 2 bases and J 2 bases, leaving 11 bases between the germline ends. The CDR3 loop spans 15 amino acids. The CDR3 nucleotides read TGTGCCAGCAGCCAATTCCTAACAGCCACAGATACGCAGTATTTT. Amino acid sequence: CASSQFLTATDTQYF.

This clone was found once. The chain has TRBV6-5 and TRBJ1-2; 8 nucleotides line up with TRBD1. Trimming at V came to 8 bases and at J to 0 bases, leaving 5 bases not matched to a gene. This CDR3 region has 14 residues. Per the germline V gene, CDR1 is MNHEY and CDR2 is SVGAGI. This chain's CDR3 is CASGGTGANYGYTF. DNA for the CDR3: TGTGCCAGCGGAGGGACAGGAGCTAACTATGGCTACACCTTC.

Here the CDR3 DNA reads TGTGCCAGCAGCCAACTAGGCTTTAGCTCCTACGAGCAGTACTTC. Its translation is CASSQLGFSSYEQYF. J is TRBJ2-7 and V is TRBV3-1 (or the pseudogene TRBV3-2); no reliable D call. Trimming left V 2 bases short and J 0 bases short, with 11 bases between. Germline V gives CDR1 LGHDT, CDR2 YNNKEL (reference sequence). The CDR3 loop spans 15 amino acids.

J is TRBJ2-5 and V is TRBV14; a weak D match, TRBD1 (6 bases). The germline gives CDR1 SGHDN, CDR2 FVKESK. V dropped 7 bases and J dropped 1 base, with 10 bases sitting between them. The CDR3 is 13 amino acids. In DNA, the CDR3 is TGTGCCAGCATAGAGGGGGTCCAAGAGACCCAGTACTTC. Its protein product is CASIEGVQETQYF. The variable domain in full, completed from reference TRBV14 and TRBJ2-5, reads EAGVTQFPSHSVIEKGQTVTLRCDPISGHDNLYWYRRVMGKEIKFLLHFVKESKQDESGMPNNRFLAERTGGTYSTLKVQPAELEDSGVYFCASIEGVQETQYFGPGTRLLVL.

The chain joins TRBV7-2 to TRBJ1-2; 8 nucleotides line up with TRBD1. CDR1 SGHTA and CDR2 FQGNSA come from the germline V gene. Trimming took 6 bases from V and 2 from J; bases not matched to a gene: 5. The CDR3 loop spans 14 amino acids. The DNA for the CDR3 is TGTGCCAGCAGTTACAGGGGGAGGAACTATGGCTACACCTTC. Translation: CASSYRGRNYGYTF.

The chain recombines TRBV7-9 with TRBJ1-1, with a possible D match to TRBD1 (6 bases). The V end was cut by 5 bases, the J end by 1 base, with 14 bases between. The CDR3 is 15 amino acids. Per the germline V gene, CDR1 is SEHNR and CDR2 is FQNEAQ (reference sequence). Written as DNA, the CDR3 is TGTGCCAGCAGCCAGGGGCTGTCTCCGAACACTGAAGCTTTCTTT. Translation: CASSQGLSPNTEAFF.

The rearrangement links TRBV2 to TRBJ2-2; 9 bases line up with TRBD2. The CDR3 loop spans 13 amino acids. The germline gives CDR1 SNHLY, CDR2 FYNNEI. The V and J ends lost 7 bases and 8 bases, in that order; junction bases with no gene match: 5. The CDR3, as DNA: TGTGCCAGCATTGCGGGGGGGCCGGGGGAGCTGTTTTTT. It is translated as CASIAGGPGELFF. Together with reference TRBV2 and TRBJ2-2, the CDR3 gives the full variable domain: EPEVTQTPSHQVTQMGQEVILRCVPISNHLYFYWYRQILGQKVEFLVSFYNNEISEKSEIFDDQFSVERPDGSNFTLKIRSTKLEDSAMYFCASIAGGPGELFFGEGSRLTVL.

The rearrangement links TRBV19 to TRBJ2-1, with TRBD2 identical over 12 bases. CDR1 is LNHDA, CDR2 SQIVND, per germline (reference sequence). CDR3 length: 13 amino acids. V lost 2 bases, J lost 10 bases, and 0 bases stayed unmatched. The CDR3 loop is CASSITSGGEQFF. DNA for the CDR3: TGTGCCAGTAGTATAACTAGCGGGGGGGAGCAGTTCTTC.

Only one count was recorded for this clone. The chain combines TRBV5-4 with TRBJ2-7, with 10 bases aligning to TRBD1. The CDR3 loop spans 14 amino acids. In germline, CDR1 is SGHNT, CDR2 YYREEE (reference sequence). Trimming removed 4 bases from V and 3 bases from J; junction bases left unmatched: 4. The CDR3 nucleotides are TGTGCCAGCAGCCACGGGACAGGGGACTACGAGCAGTACTTC. Its translation is CASSHGTGDYEQYF. The full variable domain, its missing parts supplied by reference TRBV5-4 and TRBJ2-7, is ETGVTQSPTHLIKTRGQQVTLRCSSQSGHNTVSWYQQALGQGPQFIFQYYREEENGRGNFPPRFSGLQFPNYSSELNVNALELDDSALYLCASSHGTGDYEQYFGPGTRLTVT.

This clone occurred once. This chain connects TRBV7-9 to TRBJ1-1, with 8 bases matching TRBD1. The V gene's germline CDR1 is SEHNR and CDR2 FQNEAQ (reference sequence). The CDR3 has 15 residues. The junction had 5 bases not matched to a gene; V was cut back by 5 bases and J by 0 bases. CDR3 in amino acids: CASSEQGGLNTEAFF. The CDR3 region has the DNA TGTGCCAGCAGCGAACAGGGGGGCTTGAACACTGAAGCTTTCTTT.